This TCR beta chain originates from a study of blood T cell repertoires in COVID-19. Study as a whole: Acute-phase and convalescent COVID-19 samples originated in the United States, Italy and Spain. PBMCs, B-cell-depleted T cells, or T cells were the source of the cDNA or gDNA that made up the material.

TCRdb's copy holds only in-frame clones and misses some; the assay was immunoSEQ multiplex PCR. The sample shows about 490,000 clones, 80% to 90% of them seen only once. CDR3 length equals 11 residues. The V and J ends lost 0 bases and 11 bases respectively, with 10 bases between them. Germline V gene sequence: CDR1 SQVTM, CDR2 ANQGSEA. The origin of this receptor is a human donor in a cohort sampled during active COVID-19. Sequenced input: peripheral blood. The gene calls are TRBV29-1 and TRBJ1-1; D not certain. The chain's CDR3 is CSVEDPRGAFF. CDR3 in DNA: TGCAGCGTTGAAGACCCGCGAGGCGCTTTCTTT.